The 24 T cell receptor beta chains below were found in one sample sequenced in a study of blood T cell repertoires in COVID-19 (dated by TCRdb to the early 2020s). The library was generated by the immunoSEQ multiplex PCR assay. The table comes from immuneACCESS by way of TCRdb, which keeps in-frame sequences with V and J called. Part of the clones is missing from these tables; in studies checked, under half for an unresolved V gene and the rest for unknown reasons. This sample is represented by roughly 250,000 clones; about 87% of them were singletons. The biggest ten clones account for approximately 4.3% of the sample. The sequencing sample was made of peripheral blood. These receptors were obtained from a man in his fifties or sixties who had recovered from COVID-19.

This sequence joins TRBV4-1 and TRBJ2-1; no clear D gene. Germline loops: CDR1 MGHRA, CDR2 YSYEKL. Deletions cut 0 bases from V and 9 bases from J, with 3 bases between. The CDR3 runs 11 residues. This chain's CDR3 is CASSQESEQFF. The CDR3 DNA is TGCGCCAGCAGCCAAGAGAGTGAGCAGTTCTTC.

This rearrangement joins TRBV18 to TRBJ2-3; TRBD2 matches at 9 bases. After removal of 1 base from V and 3 bases from J, the junction contained 11 bases not matched to a gene. In germline, CDR1 is KGHSH, CDR2 LQKENI. CDR3 length: 18 residues. In nucleotides, the CDR3 is TGTGCCAGCTCACCACTTGGTAGCGGGGGCCCTGGGACAGATACGCAGTATTTT. It specifies CASSPLGSGGPGTDTQYF.

The genes are TRBV9 and TRBJ1-4; D is ambiguous. Trimming removed 0 bases at V and 0 bases at J, with 6 bases between. The germline gives CDR1 SGDLS, CDR2 YYNGEE. This CDR3 has 15 residues. As DNA, the CDR3 is TGTGCCAGCAGCGTAGCTTCTGCAACTAATGAAAAACTGTTTTTT. It specifies CASSVASATNEKLFF. Based on the CDR3 plus reference TRBV9 and TRBJ1-4, the full variable domain is DSGVTQTPKHLITATGQRVTLRCSPRSGDLSVYWYQQSLDQGLQFLIQYYNGEERAKGNILERFSAQQFPDLHSELNLSSLELGDSALYFCASSVASATNEKLFFGSGTQLSVL.

The V gene is TRBV9, the J gene TRBJ1-5; perhaps TRBD1 as D (5 bases). Per germline, CDR1 SGDLS and CDR2 YYNGEE. Trimming removed 8 bases at V and 4 bases at J, with 13 bases between. This CDR3 region has 13 residues. The CDR3 region has the DNA TGTGCCAGTGGTACAGGCCCGAATCAGCCCCAGCATTTT. This gives the protein CASGTGPNQPQHF.

The V gene is TRBV9, the J gene TRBJ2-1; tentatively, D is TRBD2 (6 bases). Germline V gene data show CDR1 as SGDLS and CDR2 as YYNGEE. The CDR3 contains 17 residues. Between the trimmed V and J ends, which lost 0 bases and 3 bases, there was a span of 16 bases. The CDR3 nucleotides read TGTGCCAGCAGCGTAGCTGCCAGCGCGGGGCGCTACAATGAGCAGTTCTTC. Protein: CASSVAASAGRYNEQFF.

This clone was detected only a few times. The chain is built from TRBV5-1 and TRBJ2-2; D possibly corresponds to TRBD1 (6 bases). This CDR3 comprises 19 residues. The germline CDR1 and CDR2 sequences are SGHRS and YFSETQ. V was pared by 4 bases and J by 4 bases, with 26 bases between. The CDR3 nucleotides are TGCGCCAGCAGCGGGTCTTTACGACAGGACGGAGGACGCACCGGGGAGCTGTTTTTT. It encodes CASSGSLRQDGGRTGELFF.

The chain recombines TRBV9 with TRBJ2-5; possibly TRBD2 for D (5 bases). V was shortened by 0 bases and J by 5 bases, with 11 bases between the two germline ends. CDR1 and CDR2 (germline): SGDLS, YYNGEE. CDR3 length equals 14 residues. The DNA of the CDR3 is TGTGCCAGCAGCGTAGAGGCTAGCCGTGAGACCCAGTACTTC. This translates into CASSVEASRETQYF. Variable domain in full (rest from reference TRBV9 and TRBJ2-5): DSGVTQTPKHLITATGQRVTLRCSPRSGDLSVYWYQQSLDQGLQFLIQYYNGEERAKGNILERFSAQQFPDLHSELNLSSLELGDSALYFCASSVEASRETQYFGPGTRLLVL.

The chain couples TRBV6-5 to TRBJ1-2, with D tentatively TRBD1 (5 bases). This CDR3 has 15 amino acids. Trimming stripped 6 bases from V and 4 bases from J, with 18 bases between. Germline lookup yields CDR1 MNHEY and CDR2 SVGAGI. The DNA of the CDR3 is TGTGCCAGCAGCCAGGGTCGGCAGGGAATCTATGGCTACACCTTC. Its protein is CASSQGRQGIYGYTF.

This chain connects TRBV15 to TRBJ2-5; possible D gene TRBD2, 5 bases. Trimming took off 0 bases at V and 8 bases at J, with 16 bases between the two ends. Germline V lookup: CDR1 LNHNV, CDR2 YYDKDF (reference sequence). The CDR3 is made up of 15 amino acids. In DNA form, the CDR3 reads TGTGCCACCAGCAGAGATCCCGGGGTCCAGAACACCCAGTACTTC. This encodes CATSRDPGVQNTQYF.

This chain links TRBV12-5 with TRBJ2-7; TRBD1 aligns across 9 bases. Germline values: CDR1 LGHNT, CDR2 FRNRAP. CDR3 length equals 14 residues. After removal of 5 bases from V and 7 bases from J, the junction contained 9 bases not matched to a gene. The CDR3 here is CASGAARDRVEQYF. The DNA for the CDR3 is TGTGCTAGTGGTGCCGCCCGGGACAGGGTTGAGCAGTACTTC.

J is TRBJ2-1 and V is TRBV5-5, with 11 nucleotides matching TRBD2. J lost 6 bases, V lost 4 bases, and 6 bases had no gene match. Germline V gene data show CDR1 as SGHKS and CDR2 as YYEKEE (reference sequence). The CDR3 spans 15 residues. This chain's CDR3 is CASSPSGGPGNEQFF. The CDR3 nucleotides are TGTGCCAGCAGCCCTAGCGGGGGGCCCGGCAATGAGCAGTTCTTC.

The J gene is TRBJ2-2, the V gene TRBV7-2; TRBD2 matches at 10 bases. Unmatched junction bases numbered 7, after V lost 1 base and J lost 5 bases. CDR1 SGHTA and CDR2 FQGNSA come from the germline V gene. There are 17 residues in the CDR3. The CDR3 coding sequence is TGTGCCAGCAGCTTAGACCAGGGACTAGCGAGAACCGGGGAGCTGTTTTTT. Encoded protein: CASSLDQGLARTGELFF.

V and J are TRBV30 and TRBJ1-2, with D tentatively TRBD1 (5 bases). V was shortened by 0 bases and J by 0 bases, with 11 bases between the two germline ends. Germline V CDR1 and CDR2: GTSNPN, SVGIG (reference sequence). This CDR3 has 15 residues. The CDR3 loop reads CAWSVPDSANYGYTF. CDR3 sequence (DNA): TGTGCCTGGAGTGTACCCGACAGTGCTAACTATGGCTACACCTTC. Variable domain in full (rest from reference TRBV30 and TRBJ1-2): SQTIHQWPATLVQPVGSPLSLECTVEGTSNPNLYWYRQAAGRGLQLLFYSVGIGQISSEVPQNLSASRPQDRQFILSSKKLLLSDSGFYLCAWSVPDSANYGYTFGSGTRLTVV.

V and J are TRBV4-2 and TRBJ2-1; D uncertain. The CDR3 length is 14 residues. Trimming left V 0 bases short and J 8 bases short, with 11 bases between. In germline, CDR1 is LGHNA, CDR2 YNFKEQ. The CDR3 DNA reads TGTGCCAGCAGCCAAGACCCGACGCAGGATGAGCAGTTCTTC. Its translation: CASSQDPTQDEQFF.

The V gene is TRBV4-1, the J gene TRBJ2-7, with D perhaps matching TRBD2 (6 bases). The V end was cut by 2 bases, the J end by 4 bases, with 18 bases between. The CDR3 spans 16 residues. Germline CDR1 and CDR2: MGHRA and YSYEKL. The CDR3 is CASSQKRVSGGYEQYF. DNA for the CDR3: TGCGCCAGCAGCCAAAAAAGGGTATCTGGGGGGTACGAGCAGTACTTC.

The rearrangement links TRBV5-4 to TRBJ1-1; 8 nucleotides align to TRBD1. Germline V gives CDR1 SGHNT, CDR2 YYREEE (reference sequence). The CDR3 runs to 18 residues. The ends lost 4 bases at V and 3 bases at J; junction bases unmatched: 17. The CDR3 reads CASSQRTGWGRTDTEAFF. The DNA of the CDR3 is TGTGCCAGCAGCCAAAGGACAGGGTGGGGCCGTACAGACACTGAAGCTTTCTTT.

The DNA of the CDR3 is TGTGCCAGTAGTTTCCGACGGGATCTAAATGAAAAACTGTTTTTT. Translated: CASSFRRDLNEKLFF. The J gene is TRBJ1-4, the V gene TRBV19; no reliable D call. CDR3 size: 15 residues. Germline V lookup: CDR1 LNHDA, CDR2 SQIVND (reference sequence). V was shortened by 5 bases and J by 5 bases, with 15 bases between the two germline ends. Full variable domain (missing parts from reference TRBV19 and TRBJ1-4): DGGITQSPKYLFRKEGQNVTLSCEQNLNHDAMYWYRQDPGQGLRLIYYSQIVNDFQKGDIAEGYSVSREKKESFPLTVTSAQKNPTAFYLCASSFRRDLNEKLFFGSGTQLSVL.

The genes are TRBV6-6 and TRBJ2-7; TRBD2 aligns across 7 bases. From germline, CDR1 is MNHNY and CDR2 SVGAGI (reference sequence). The CDR3 is 13 residues long. Trimming removed 7 bases from V and 4 bases from J; junction bases left unmatched: 7. This chain's CDR3 is CASTPERGYEQYF. CDR3 coding DNA: TGTGCCAGCACCCCTGAGCGGGGATACGAGCAGTACTTC.

The chain carries TRBV16 and TRBJ1-2; 8 nucleotides line up with TRBD1. The CDR3 covers 15 residues. V was clipped by 2 bases and J by 7 bases; unmatched bases: 9. CDR1 and CDR2 (germline): KGHSY, FQNENV. The CDR3 coding sequence is TGTGCCAGCAGCCAAGCCCGGGACAGGTTGATTGGCTACACCTTC. Its protein is CASSQARDRLIGYTF. The variable domain in full, with the rest retrieved from reference TRBV16 and TRBJ1-2, is GEEVAQTPKHLVRGEGQKAKLYCAPIKGHSYVFWYQQVLKNEFKFLISFQNENVFDETGMPKERFSAKCLPNSPCSLEIQATKLEDSAVYFCASSQARDRLIGYTFGSGTRLTVV.

The genes are TRBV5-4 and TRBJ2-7, with 9 bases identical to TRBD2. The CDR3 is 14 residues long. V lost 2 bases and J lost 7; bases outside the gene matches: 7. Per the germline V gene, CDR1 is SGHNT and CDR2 is YYREEE (reference sequence). CDR3 amino acids: CASSFGGTSREQYF. DNA for the CDR3: TGTGCCAGCAGCTTTGGGGGGACTAGCAGGGAGCAGTACTTC.

Concerning this clone itself: At one of its ends the junction is not consistent with the germline gene, which may arise from a read error. V usage is TRBV7-7 and J usage is TRBJ2-4; 12 positions match TRBD2. CDR1 is SSHAT, CDR2 FNYEAQ, per germline (reference sequence). This CDR3 contains 16 residues. In nucleotides, the CDR3 is TGTGCTAGCAGCTCCCTAGCGGGGGGGGCCAAAAACATTCAGTACTTC. It yields the protein CASSSLAGGAKNIQYF.

This clone was seen only once. The J gene is TRBJ1-4, the V gene TRBV4-2; D remains ambiguous. The CDR3 has 14 residues. Trimming took off 2 bases at V and 0 bases at J, with 4 bases between the two ends. Germline values: CDR1 LGHNA, CDR2 YNFKEQ. The CDR3 DNA sequence: TGTGCCAGCAGCCAACAGTCAACTAATGAAAAACTGTTTTTT. Its protein is CASSQQSTNEKLFF.

The chain combines TRBV5-1 with TRBJ1-1; 9 bases are a match to TRBD1. In germline, CDR1 is SGHRS, CDR2 YFSETQ. J was trimmed by 4 bases and V by 1 base; bases with no gene match: 11. The CDR3 has 17 amino acids. CDR3 sequence reads: CASSLKPGQGFGTEAFF. The DNA for the CDR3 is TGCGCCAGCAGCTTGAAACCGGGACAGGGATTCGGCACTGAAGCTTTCTTT.

CDR3 sequence (DNA): TGCGCCAGCAGCTTGGCTCCGTCAGATACGCAGTATTTT. It yields the protein CASSLAPSDTQYF. V gene TRBV5-1 combines with J gene TRBJ2-3; D is unclear. Trimming cost V 0 bases and J 4 bases, with 6 bases left between them. The germline gives CDR1 SGHRS, CDR2 YFSETQ. The CDR3 sequence is 13 residues long.